This T cell receptor (beta chain) stems from a study of radiotherapy plus CTLA-4 blockade in lung cancer. Study information: Objective response was observed in roughly a sixth of patients, and disease control in approximately 30%.

Sequencing used immunoSEQ multiplex PCR; TCRdb keeps in-frame clones, though not all of them. The sample gives about 90,000 clones, approximately 79% of which show up once; around an eighth is in the top ten. This CDR3 is built from 15 residues. The germline gives CDR1 ENHRY, CDR2 SYGVKD. V lost 6 bases and J lost 5; bases outside the gene matches: 8. In this sample, this clone turned up many times. Its antigen remains unidentified. Points from the study as a whole: TCR clones from tumors expanded in blood after radiotherapy plus ipilimumab.

The sequence was obtained from a human donor with non-small cell lung cancer that progressed on radiotherapy plus ipilimumab. The material was peripheral blood, obtained from a patient treated with radiotherapy plus ipilimumab. V is TRBV10-3 and J is TRBJ2-1; 9 bases align to TRBD1. The CDR3 sequence is CAIRDRGEVDNEQFF. In DNA form, the CDR3 reads TGTGCCATCAGGGACAGGGGAGAAGTGGACAATGAGCAGTTCTTC.